This T cell receptor beta chain was recorded in a study of blood T cell repertoires in COVID-19. Data came from immunoSEQ multiplex PCR; TCRdb stores just in-frame clones and leaves some out. The sample carries around 260,000 clones, 88% recorded once. Per germline, CDR1 LNHDA and CDR2 SQIVND (reference sequence). The CDR3 covers 13 residues. J lost 0 bases, V lost 7 bases, and 0 bases had no gene match. In regard to this clone: The same CDR3 also results from other DNA sequences found in this sample.

Sequencing used peripheral blood. The chain uses TRBV19 and TRBJ2-1; TRBD2 agrees at 7 bases. The sequence was obtained from a woman in her seventies with COVID-19, enrolled during active disease. In nucleotides, the CDR3 is TGTGCCAGTACGGGGGGCTCCTACAATGAGCAGTTCTTC. It codes for CASTGGSYNEQFF.